This TCR beta chain was profiled in a study of T cell clonality in common variable immunodeficiency (dated by TCRdb to between 2015 and 2016). What the work shows at the level of the full study, not this receptor alone: The authors noted that sequencing repertoires of T cell subpopulations would be needed to clarify what caused the increased clonality in CVID. Fewer TCRbeta clones were shared among CVID subjects than among healthy controls (p < 0.0001). Reportedly, TCRbeta sequences from CVID had fewer deletions and N-nucleotide insertions, and highly modified clones with 13 or more V deletions were absent from CVID. Correlations of repertoire features with clinical complications were constrained by heterogeneity among patients within the CVID cohort. TCRbeta clonality was higher in CVID subjects than in healthy controls (t-test p = 0.018), and the increase was most characteristic of about a third of subjects. Although equal DNA input was used, an average of roughly 80,000 unique sequences per sample was obtained for controls, compared with some 34,000 for CVID samples.

Inclusive of the bounding cysteine and phenylalanine, the CDR3 is 15 residues long. Sequencing covers 36 bases of the CDR3, shown here with the frame starting at base 1. Compared with germline, V lacks 7 bases and J lacks 2 bases; bases without a gene match: 12. Taken from the germline V gene, the CDR1 and CDR2 loops are SQVTM and ANQGSEA. Predominantly Caucasian heritage was noted among both the CVID patients and the healthy controls. From each donor, about 4.5 to 9 ml of heparinized peripheral whole blood was collected. Genomic DNA from adults with common variable immune deficiency (CVID) and from healthy adult controls was used to sequence TCRbeta CDR3 repertoires. The control group was made up of around 22 healthy adult volunteers (10 male and about twelve female) whose ages ranged from about 20 to 70 years, with a mean age of roughly 33. Diluted blood was subjected to density centrifugation over Hypaque 1077 or Ficoll-Paque for isolation of peripheral blood mononuclear cells. Genomic DNA was obtained from unsorted mononuclear cells through either Qiagen column purification or a centrifugation-based method.

CVID samples and control samples contributed equivalent amounts of genomic DNA as sequencing input. For every sample, a 60 bp segment covering the rearranged TCRbeta CDR3 region was amplified and then sequenced. The immunoSEQ assay, a bias-corrected multiplex PCR combined with high-throughput sequencing, was used for TCRbeta amplification. In the authors' own workflow: Every unique nucleotide sequence was considered a clone and was annotated with V, D and J genes, copy number and frequency. Sequences were labeled productive if in frame, and non-productive if out of frame or containing stop codons. As previously described, Shannon's entropy was used to calculate clonality. The predicted amino acid sequences of productive clones were used to derive mean CDR3 Kyte-Doolittle hydropathy. Scaled V gene usage was hierarchically clustered using Manhattan distance and complete linkage with the R hclust function. Sharing of clones by CDR3 amino acid sequence was evaluated through resampling of 12 repertoires per group over 100 rounds. Repertoires were searched for approximately 77 published EBV-specific and 200 to 300 published CMV-specific TCRbeta sequences. A couple of CVID samples that yielded fewer than 10,000 sequences were excluded from the analysis, so around 38 CVID repertoires were retained. TCRdb mirrors the immuneACCESS table, restricted to in-frame sequences. Some clones are absent from its copies; in checked studies, under half trace to an unresolved V gene, and the reason for the others is unknown. V and J calls and clone size are as listed in that table; D and trimming were resolved from the DNA. This sample is represented by approximately 44,000 clones, with no singletons among them. The top ten constitute 2.8% of the sample.

Details on this clone: The specificity of this receptor is unknown. The read terminates 3 residues before the CDR3 end, so the remaining end is supplied by the germline J gene.

The chain links TRBV29-1 with TRBJ2-7; TRBD2 lines up with 9 middle nucleotides. The sequence was collected from a person aged 18 to 70 in good health. The material sequenced was peripheral blood mononuclear cells. The encoded CDR3 is CSAGLAAPPAYEQYF. CDR3 bases read: TGCAGCGCGGGACTAGCTGCACCGCCGGCCTACGAG.